This T cell receptor beta chain was identified in a study of blood T cell repertoires in COVID-19. On the study more broadly: Samples came from the United States, Italy and Spain, spanning acute and convalescent COVID-19. T cells, B-cell-depleted T cells, or PBMCs supplied cDNA or gDNA.

In the authors' methods: Reference gene primer amplification gave estimated nucleated cell counts. Here immunoSEQ multiplex PCR was the method, and the copy in TCRdb shows in-frame clones only, minus some. V and J calls and clone size come straight from that table; D and trimming were deduced from the DNA. The sample lists roughly 60,000 clones, around 83% occurring once. Trimming removed 6 bases at V and 0 bases at J, with 18 bases between. In germline, CDR1 is LNHDA, CDR2 SQIVND (reference sequence). The CDR3 sequence is 17 residues long. This clone was observed a handful of times. The chain couples TRBV19 to TRBJ2-1; D might be TRBD2 (5 bases). This receptor was obtained from a woman in her fifties or sixties with acute or convalescent COVID-19. Material for sequencing was peripheral blood. CDR3 bases: TGTGCCAGTAGCCAAACCAGGACTTCCAGCTCCTACAATGAGCAGTTCTTC. The encoded protein is CASSQTRTSSSYNEQFF. Filled out from reference TRBV19 and TRBJ2-1, the complete variable domain reads DGGITQSPKYLFRKEGQNVTLSCEQNLNHDAMYWYRQDPGQGLRLIYYSQIVNDFQKGDIAEGYSVSREKKESFPLTVTSAQKNPTAFYLCASSQTRTSSSYNEQFFGPGTRLTVL.